The entry that follows covers one T cell receptor (beta chain) sequence. Trimming shortened V by 0 bases and J by 4 bases, and 10 bases separated the two germline ends. CDR1 and CDR2 from the germline V gene are MNHNS and SASEGT. The CDR3 is 15 residues long. This record belongs to a study of shared clonotypes between healthy human individuals. Sequencing used immunoSEQ multiplex PCR; TCRdb keeps in-frame clones, though not all of them. The sample holds roughly 530,000 clones; almost 97% are singletons and the top ten take 0.05% to 0.07%. The sequencing sample was made of naive CD4+ T cells sorted from blood. Documented subset: CD45RA+ positively selected. The sequence was collected from a woman younger than 45 in good health. This chain links TRBV6-1 with TRBJ1-5, with unresolved D. The CDR3 region has the DNA TGTGCCAGCAGTGAAGCGGCCCGGGAAAATCAGCCCCAGCATTTT. It codes for CASSEAARENQPQHF.